These 32 T cell receptor beta chains share one sample of origin, sequenced in a study of tumor and adjacent non-tumor tissue in lung cancer (dated by TCRdb to 2016 to 2019). The library came from multiplex PCR. These reads were obtained on an Illumina HiSeq 2500. TCRbeta libraries were built by three rounds of nested PCR using primers (Table S4), following protocols modified from ARM-PCR. The public reads were run again by TCRdb, first through fastp at Q25 and then through MiXCR, and only productive beta chains were kept. Rows with one shared CDR3 protein collapse into an entry with the most common genes and DNA. The sample table holds fewer than 100,000 distinct CDR3 sequences, of which about 77% were seen once. Around a fifth of the sample is held by the ten biggest clonotypes. RNA was extracted from bulk unsorted tissue and checked for quality with a NanoDrop ND-1000 and an Agilent 2100. For the normal lung samples, distant non-tumor tissue was collected more than 3 cm away from the tumor edge.

What was sequenced was distant non-tumor lung tissue. The receptor set was obtained from a woman in her fifties or sixties with non-small cell lung cancer.

Turning to this clonotype: This may arise from a read error, as a much more abundant clone is one base away. The CDR3 sequence: CSASRGRGYQPQHF. DNA for the CDR3: TGCAGTGCTTCCCGAGGTCGCGGGTATCAGCCCCAGCATTTT. This chain uses TRBV20-1 with TRBJ1-5; D unclear. V lost 5 bases to trimming and J lost 5 bases, with 16 bases between them. Germline CDR1 DFQATT, CDR2 SNEGSKA (reference sequence). This CDR3 spans 14 amino acids.

Points on this clonotype: The CDR3 does not close with the conserved phenylalanine or tryptophan, likely indicating a read error. This chain joins TRBV5-1 and TRBJ1-5, with D possibly matching TRBD1 (5 bases). CDR1 and CDR2 from the germline V gene are SGHRS and YFSETQ. Trimming shortened V by 5 bases and J by 1 base, and 10 bases separated the two germline ends. The CDR3 runs to 14 residues. The CDR3, as DNA: TGCGCCAGCAGAGGGGATGGAAGCAATCAGCCCCAGCATATC. Its translation is CASRGDGSNQPQHI.

This clonotype has a count of ten or more. This chain links TRBV6-1 with TRBJ2-5, with TRBD2 identical over 9 bases. The CDR3 extends over 14 amino acids. The germline V gene has CDR1 MNHNS and CDR2 SASEGT. With V trimmed by 8 bases and J by 4 bases, 8 bases remained unmatched. CDR3 region: CASSTSGGRETQYF. The CDR3 DNA reads TGTGCCAGCTCGACTAGCGGAGGAAGAGAGACCCAGTACTTC.

Details on this clonotype: Relative to the germline gene, one junction end is altered; a read error may explain this. This chain joins TRBV11-2 and TRBJ2-1; D is undetermined. Germline CDR1 is SGHAT and CDR2 is FQNNGV. CDR3 length: 12 amino acids. The CDR3 reads CTRSLNEDEQFF. CDR3 sequence (DNA): TGTACCAGGAGCTTAAACGAAGATGAGCAATTCTTC.

This clonotype came up many times. This chain joins TRBV28 and TRBJ2-7; 8 bases line up with TRBD2. The CDR3 runs 16 residues. Trimming at V came to 4 bases and at J to 3 bases, leaving 11 bases not matched to a gene. CDR1 and CDR2 from the germline V gene are MDHEN and SYDVKM. The CDR3 bases are TGTGCCAGCAGTTCCTTCACTAGCGGACCAATCTACGAGCAGTACTTC. It yields the protein CASSSFTSGPIYEQYF.

The rearrangement joins TRBV6-5 to TRBJ2-7, with 10 bases identical to TRBD1. Germline CDR1 MNHEY, CDR2 SVGAGI. V shed 8 bases, J shed 5 bases, and the junction held 6 bases outside the gene matches. The CDR3 runs to 13 residues. This CDR3 reads CASGWDRGHEQYF. Here the CDR3 DNA reads TGTGCCAGCGGGTGGGACAGGGGCCACGAGCAGTACTTC.

Comment on this clonotype: At one boundary the junction diverges from the germline segment, which might be a read error. The chain uses TRBV6-2 or TRBV6-3 and TRBJ2-7; D gene unclear. CDR3 length: 11 amino acids. CDR1 and CDR2 (germline): MNHEY, SVGEGT. The CDR3 nucleotides read TGTGCCAGCACTTACTTCTATGAGCAGTACTTC. Translation gives CASTYFYEQYF.

In regard to this clonotype: Given the absence of the conserved phenylalanine or tryptophan at the CDR3 end, a read error is likely. The V call is TRBV4-2, the J call TRBJ2-5, with 8 bases identical to TRBD2. This CDR3 region has 15 residues. The germline CDR1 and CDR2 sequences are LGHNA and YNFKEQ. The CDR3, as DNA: TGTGCCACCAGCCAAAACCGGGAGGGGCAGGAGACCCAGTACTTA. Its protein product is CATSQNREGQETQYL.

As to this clonotype: The junction and the germline gene differ at one end; a read error may be behind it. V and J are TRBV5-6 and TRBJ2-3, with a tentative D call TRBD2 (8 bases). There are 19 residues in the CDR3. CDR1 SGHDT and CDR2 YYEEEE come from the germline V gene. CDR3 region: CVSSRWTGGQGVRNSRQYF. As DNA, the CDR3 is TGTGTCAGCAGCCGCTGGACGGGGGGGCAGGGGGTGAGGAATTCTCGCCAGTATTTT.

In this sample, this clonotype turned up a few times. An end of the junction differs from the germline gene, which may be a read error. The chain has TRBV6-1 and TRBJ2-1; TRBD2 might be the D (7 bases). This CDR3 region has 15 residues. CDR1 is MNHNS, CDR2 SASEGT, per germline. CDR3 amino acids: CASSLGAGAYSEQLF. The CDR3 nucleotides read TGTGCCAGCAGCCTGGGGGCGGGAGCCTACAGTGAGCAGTTATTC.

Comments on this clonotype: The conserved phenylalanine or tryptophan normally closing the CDR3 is absent here, so this likely arose from a read error. The CDR3 protein is CASSLKSTDTQYL. CDR3 bases: TGTGCCAGCAGCTTGAAGAGCACAGATACGCAGTATTTA. The V gene is TRBV5-4, the J gene TRBJ2-3; D is unclear. In germline, CDR1 is SGHNT, CDR2 YYREEE (reference sequence). With 1 base removed from V and 0 bases from J, the gap between germline ends came to 3 bases. There are 13 residues in the CDR3.

Worth noting for this clonotype: Mismatch with germline at one junction end may stem from a read error. V is TRBV12-3 or TRBV12-4 and J is TRBJ2-5, with D maybe TRBD1 (5 bases). The CDR3 has 14 amino acids. In nucleotides, the CDR3 is TGTGCCAGGAGTTTCAGACAGTCCCAAGAGATCCAGTACTTC. It encodes CARSFRQSQEIQYF.

To note about this clonotype: An end of the junction differs from the germline gene, which may be a read error. This chain connects TRBV29-1 to TRBJ2-2; 8 bases are shared with TRBD1. Looked up from germline, CDR1 is SQVTM and CDR2 is ANQGSEA. CDR3 length: 14 amino acids. CDR3 sequence: CSVQGQGATGELSF. The CDR3 coding sequence is TGCAGCGTGCAAGGACAGGGTGCGACCGGGGAGCTGTCTTTT.

Of note for this clonotype: A junction boundary mismatches the germline segment, possibly from a read error. The chain combines TRBV28 with TRBJ1-5, with TRBD1 matching over 8 bases. Germline lookup yields CDR1 MDHEN and CDR2 SYDVKM. CDR3 size: 15 residues. The CDR3 sequence: CGSNLLQGDNQPQHF. The DNA of the CDR3 is TGTGGCAGCAATTTATTACAGGGGGACAATCAGCCCCAGCATTTT.

This clonotype was counted only a few times. One end of the junction does not line up with germline, which may come from a read error. The chain joins TRBV20-1 to TRBJ1-5; a possible D gene is TRBD1 (5 bases). The length of the CDR3 is 13 residues. Per the germline V gene, CDR1 is DFQATT and CDR2 is SNEGSKA (reference sequence). Here the CDR3 DNA reads TGCAGTGCTAGGTGGGGCCCCAATCACCCCCAGCATTTT. Its protein is CSARWGPNHPQHF.

About this clonotype itself: A much larger clone differs by one base, so this may be a read error. J is TRBJ2-2 and V is TRBV7-9, with D uncertain. V was pared by 5 bases and J by 5 bases, with 15 bases between. The CDR3 loop spans 15 amino acids. The germline CDR1 and CDR2 sequences are SEHNR and FQNEAQ (reference sequence). CDR3 in DNA: TGTGCCAGCAGCCCCAACCTACCCCGGACCGGGGAGCTGTTTTTT. Its protein product is CASSPNLPRTGELFF.

This clonotype was seen a few times. The germline gene is not matched at one end of the junction; a read error may be the cause. This chain uses TRBV6-5 with TRBJ1-2, with a weak D call TRBD1 (6 bases). CDR1 is MNHEY, CDR2 SVGAGI, per germline. There are 12 residues in the CDR3. CDR3 nucleotide sequence: TGTGTCAGCCTGGGGGCGAACTATGGTTACACCTTC. Amino acids: CVSLGANYGYTF.

The gene calls are TRBV28 and TRBJ2-7, with D perhaps TRBD1 (5 bases). The V gene's germline CDR1 is MDHEN and CDR2 SYDVKM. Trimming shortened V by 7 bases and J by 1 base, and 14 bases separated the two germline ends. The CDR3 is made up of 14 amino acids. The CDR3 here is CASIPTVLSYEQYF. The DNA for the CDR3 is TGTGCCAGCATACCGACAGTACTTTCCTACGAGCAGTACTTC.

This clonotype was observed a few times. A much larger clone differs from this one at a single base, so this may be a read error. The V gene is TRBV6-5, the J gene TRBJ2-7; 8 positions match TRBD1. CDR3 size: 15 residues. The V and J ends lost 5 bases and 5 bases, in that order; junction bases with no gene match: 11. Germline CDR1 is MNHEY and CDR2 is SVGAGI. In DNA, the CDR3 is TGTGCCAGCAGTGGCAGGACAGGGCAAACCCACGAGCAGTACTTC. It translates to CASSGRTGQTHEQYF.

As to this clonotype: The CDR3 carries no conserved terminal phenylalanine or tryptophan, so it likely arises from a read error. The DNA is omitted, as the CDR3 cannot be located on it reliably, and the CDR3 follows TCRdb's listing. This chain links TRBV12-3 or TRBV12-4 with TRBJ2-1; the table's D gene call, TRBD1, was not cross checked with the DNA. The CDR3 is 15 residues long, counting both termini. This CDR3 reads CASSSLGQGSNELFL.

This clonotype was picked up one time. The rearrangement joins TRBV7-8 to TRBJ2-3; D gene unclear. The CDR3 extends over 18 amino acids. V was pared by 1 base and J by 0 bases, with 17 bases between. CDR1 and CDR2 (germline): SGHVS, FQNEAQ. The DNA for the CDR3 is TGTGCCAGCAGCTTAGTATTAGAGGCGACCTCTAGCACAGATACGCAGTATTTT. It codes for CASSLVLEATSSTDTQYF.

This clonotype was counted once. One junction end does not reproduce the germline sequence, and a read error may be involved. This rearrangement joins TRBV6-5 to TRBJ2-1; D call uncertain. The CDR3 runs to 17 residues. CDR1 and CDR2 (germline): MNHEY, SVGAGI. CDR3 sequence (DNA): TGTGCCAGCAGTTACTTCTTTGCCCGCAGCTCCTACAATGAGCAGTCCTTC. This sequence encodes CASSYFFARSSYNEQSF.

This clonotype was picked up one time. This chain connects TRBV6-5 to TRBJ2-3, with D perhaps matching TRBD2 (6 bases). This CDR3 has 19 residues. V dropped 3 bases and J dropped 2 bases, with 24 bases sitting between them. In germline, CDR1 is MNHEY, CDR2 SVGAGI. CDR3 coding DNA: TGTGCCAGCAGTTATTCCATCCGGGACTCCCCCCGAGCCACAGATACGCAGTATTTT. Its protein product is CASSYSIRDSPRATDTQYF.

Notes on this clonotype: The junction departs from germline at one end; a sequencing error may be responsible. The gene calls are TRBV7-9 and TRBJ2-2; D possibly uses TRBD1 or TRBD2 (5 bases each). This CDR3 has 14 amino acids. Germline-derived CDR1 and CDR2 are SEHNR and FQNEAQ (reference sequence). Here the CDR3 reads CASSSNPNTGGLFF. CDR3 in DNA: TGTGCCAGCAGCTCAAATCCCAACACTGGGGGGCTGTTTTTT.

Turning to this clonotype: A read error may account for a junction end that differs from germline. The V call is TRBV12-3 or TRBV12-4, the J call TRBJ2-3, with D possibly being TRBD2 (5 bases). There are 12 residues in the CDR3. CDR3 residues: CASGSSTDMQYF. Written as DNA, the CDR3 is TGTGCCAGCGGGTCTAGCACAGATATGCAGTATTTT.

With regard to this clonotype: A read error may account for a junction end that differs from germline. This CDR3 is CASISPGPGSNDQFF. As DNA, the CDR3 is TGCGCCAGCATTTCCCCGGGACCGGGATCTAATGATCAGTTCTTC. The genes are TRBV12-3 or TRBV12-4 and TRBJ2-1; D is perhaps TRBD1 or TRBD2 (5 bases each). The length of the CDR3 is 15 residues.

A note on this clonotype: One base away lies a much larger clone, so this may be a sequencing read error. The rearrangement joins TRBV2 to TRBJ2-1; perhaps TRBD1 as D (6 bases). Germline assignment: CDR1 SNHLY and CDR2 FYNNEI. The CDR3 is 12 amino acids. V dropped 9 bases and J dropped 7 bases, with 13 bases sitting between them. The CDR3 spells CASGGGRNEQFF. The CDR3 coding sequence is TGTGCCAGTGGGGGCGGCCGGAATGAGCAGTTCTTC.

This clonotype was observed a few times. The germline gene is not matched at one end of the junction; a read error may be the cause. The V and J genes are TRBV5-6 and TRBJ2-2; D perhaps matches TRBD1 (6 bases). This CDR3 contains 13 residues. Germline V gives CDR1 SGHDT, CDR2 YYEEEE. The chain's CDR3 is CASSFAGAGEPFF. The CDR3 bases are TGTGCCAGCAGCTTTGCAGGGGCCGGGGAGCCGTTTTTT.

Comment on this clonotype: Lacking the conserved final phenylalanine or tryptophan, this CDR3 likely reflects a read error. The J gene is TRBJ2-7, the V gene TRBV6-1, with TRBD1 matching over 7 bases. The junction had 14 bases not matched to a gene; V was cut back by 10 bases and J by 5 bases. This CDR3 is built from 14 residues. Per germline, CDR1 MNHNS and CDR2 SASEGT. CDR3 nucleotides: TGTGCCAAGGAATCCGGGACAGTGAGCCACGAGCAGTACTCC. This codes for CAKESGTVSHEQYS.

As concerns this clonotype: The CDR3 does not end in the conserved phenylalanine or tryptophan, so this is likely a read error. This chain joins TRBV7-2 and TRBJ2-5; D is unresolved. Germline V CDR1 and CDR2: SGHTA, FQGNSA. V was cut by 3 bases and J by 5 bases, with 10 bases left in between. The CDR3 loop spans 13 amino acids. CDR3 DNA: TGTGCCAGCAGCTTGGTACTCCGGGAGACCCAGTACGTC. Amino acid sequence: CASSLVLRETQYV.

Comment on this clonotype: The junction and the germline gene differ at one end; a read error may be behind it. The chain is built from TRBV6-6 and TRBJ1-2; tentative D call: TRBD1 (5 bases). The CDR3 consists of 14 residues. Looked up from germline, CDR1 is MNHNY and CDR2 is SVGAGI (reference sequence). The CDR3 DNA follows: TGTGCCAGCAGTTCCGGGACCACTAACCATGGCTACACCTTC. Translating gives CASSSGTTNHGYTF.

This clonotype has a handful of counts. Sequence at one end of the junction differs from germline and may be a read error. The gene calls are TRBV2 and TRBJ2-1; D is perhaps TRBD2 (6 bases). There are 15 residues in the CDR3. Looked up from germline, CDR1 is SNHLY and CDR2 is FYNNEI. The CDR3 is CAGSADGSSYNEQLF. The CDR3 region has the DNA TGTGCCGGCAGTGCGGACGGGAGCTCCTACAATGAGCAGCTCTTC. Full variable domain (rest looked up from reference TRBV2 and TRBJ2-1): EPEVTQTPSHQVTQMGQEVILRCVPISNHLYFYWYRQILGQKVEFLVSFYNNEISEKSEIFDDQFSVERPDGSNFTLKIRSTKLEDSAMYFCAGSADGSSYNEQLFGPGTRLTVL.